Sequencing of this T cell receptor beta chain was carried out in a study of T cells in Graves' hyperthyroidism and ophthalmopathy. Germline-derived CDR1 and CDR2 are SEHNR and FQNEAQ (reference sequence). This CDR3 has 15 residues. The V end was cut by 2 bases, the J end by 0 bases, with 10 bases between. Amplification targeted TCR beta CDR3 regions from RNA transcripts. TCR CDR3 regions were first amplified by RT-PCR with HTBI primers. Each CDR3 protein is one row after TCRdb ran MiXCR on the multiplex PCR reads. The data show 450,000 to 500,000 distinct CDR3 sequences, about 20% seen once. Diagnosis relied on clinical symptoms, serum thyroxine and TRAb, thyroid ultrasound and orbital computed tomography.

This sequence was found in a woman between 65 and 79 years old with Graves' ophthalmopathy. Sequencing was performed on blood. This chain connects TRBV7-9 to TRBJ1-1; D uncertain. For the CDR3, the DNA is TGTGCCAGCAGCTTACACGATGCCATGAACACTGAAGCTTTCTTT. This translates into CASSLHDAMNTEAFF.